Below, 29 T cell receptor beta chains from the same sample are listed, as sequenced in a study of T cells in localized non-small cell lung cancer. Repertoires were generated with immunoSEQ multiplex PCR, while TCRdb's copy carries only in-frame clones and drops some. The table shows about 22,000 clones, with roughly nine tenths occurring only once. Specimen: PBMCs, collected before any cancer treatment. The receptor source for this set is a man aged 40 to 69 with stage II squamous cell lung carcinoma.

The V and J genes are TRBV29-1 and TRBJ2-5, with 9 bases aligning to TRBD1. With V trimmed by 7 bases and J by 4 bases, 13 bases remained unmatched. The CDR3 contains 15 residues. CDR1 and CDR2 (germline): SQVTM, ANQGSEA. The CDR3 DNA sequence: TGCAGCGCTATACAGGGGGCGGACAAATTAGAGACCCAGTACTTC. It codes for CSAIQGADKLETQYF.

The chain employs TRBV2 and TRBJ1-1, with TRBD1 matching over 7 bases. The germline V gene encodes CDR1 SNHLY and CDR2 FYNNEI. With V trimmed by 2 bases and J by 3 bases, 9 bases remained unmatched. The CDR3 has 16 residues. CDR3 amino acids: CASSEQEGASYTEAFF. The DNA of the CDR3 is TGTGCCAGCAGTGAACAGGAGGGGGCATCGTACACTGAAGCTTTCTTT.

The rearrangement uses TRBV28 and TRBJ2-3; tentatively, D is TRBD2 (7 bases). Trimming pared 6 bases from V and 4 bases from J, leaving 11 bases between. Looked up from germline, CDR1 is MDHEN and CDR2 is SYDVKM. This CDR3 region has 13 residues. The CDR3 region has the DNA TGTGCCAGCAGGGAGGGGGGGTCAGATACGCAGTATTTT. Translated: CASREGGSDTQYF.

The CDR3 here is CASSIMVNYPGTGLEQYF. The CDR3 nucleotides are TGTGCCAGCAGCATAATGGTTAACTATCCCGGGACAGGTCTCGAGCAGTACTTC. The rearrangement links TRBV7-8 to TRBJ2-7, with TRBD1 identical over 8 bases. CDR3 length equals 18 residues. Germline lookup yields CDR1 SGHVS and CDR2 FQNEAQ. The ends lost 5 bases at V and 6 bases at J; junction bases unmatched: 21.

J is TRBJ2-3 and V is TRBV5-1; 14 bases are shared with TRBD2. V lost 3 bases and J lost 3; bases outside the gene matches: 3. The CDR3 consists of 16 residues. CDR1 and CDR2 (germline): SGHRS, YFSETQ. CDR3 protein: CASSSGTSGSTDTQYF. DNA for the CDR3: TGCGCCAGCAGCTCCGGGACTAGCGGGAGTACAGATACGCAGTATTTT.

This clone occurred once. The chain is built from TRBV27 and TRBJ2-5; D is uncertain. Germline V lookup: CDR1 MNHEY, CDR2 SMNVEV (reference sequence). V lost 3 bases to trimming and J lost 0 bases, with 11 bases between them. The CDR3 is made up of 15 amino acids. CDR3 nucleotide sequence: TGTGCCAGCAGTTTGGCGGTCGGGTACCAAGAGACCCAGTACTTC. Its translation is CASSLAVGYQETQYF.

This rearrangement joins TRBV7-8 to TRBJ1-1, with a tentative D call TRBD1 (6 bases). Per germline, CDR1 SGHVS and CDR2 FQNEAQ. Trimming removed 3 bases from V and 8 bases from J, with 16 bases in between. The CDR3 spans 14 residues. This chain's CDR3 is CASSLTGYGWEAFF. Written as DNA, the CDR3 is TGTGCCAGCAGCTTGACAGGTTATGGTTGGGAAGCTTTCTTT.

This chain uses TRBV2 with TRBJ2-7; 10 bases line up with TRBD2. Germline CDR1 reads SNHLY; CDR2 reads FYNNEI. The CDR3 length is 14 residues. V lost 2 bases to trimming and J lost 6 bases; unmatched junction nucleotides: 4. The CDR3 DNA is TGTGCCAGCAGTGAAAAGCGGGAGGGTGGCGAGCAGTACTTC. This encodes CASSEKREGGEQYF.

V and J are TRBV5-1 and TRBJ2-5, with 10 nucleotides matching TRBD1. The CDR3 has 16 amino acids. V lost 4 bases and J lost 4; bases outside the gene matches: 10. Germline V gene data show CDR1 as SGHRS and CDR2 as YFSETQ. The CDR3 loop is CASSIRSRDRGETQYF. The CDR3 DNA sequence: TGCGCCAGCAGCATAAGGAGCCGGGACAGGGGAGAGACCCAGTACTTC.

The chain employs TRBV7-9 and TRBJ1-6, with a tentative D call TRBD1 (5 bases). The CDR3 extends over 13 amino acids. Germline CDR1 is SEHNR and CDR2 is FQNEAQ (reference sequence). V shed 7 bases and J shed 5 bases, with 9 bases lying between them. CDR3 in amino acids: CASTGINNSPLHF. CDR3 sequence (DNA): TGTGCCAGCACAGGGATCAATAATTCACCCCTCCACTTT.

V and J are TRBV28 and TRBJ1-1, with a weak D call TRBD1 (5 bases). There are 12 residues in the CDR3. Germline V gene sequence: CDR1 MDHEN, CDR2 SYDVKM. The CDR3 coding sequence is TGTGTCTCGGGGGGTCTAAACACTGAAGCTTTCTTT. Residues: CVSGGLNTEAFF. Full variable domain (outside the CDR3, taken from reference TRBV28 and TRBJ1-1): DVKVTQSSRYLVKRTGEKVFLECVQDMDHENMFWYRQDPGLGLRLIYFSYDVKMKEKGDIPEGYSVSREKKERFSLILESASTNQTSMYLCVSGGLNTEAFFGQGTRLTVV.

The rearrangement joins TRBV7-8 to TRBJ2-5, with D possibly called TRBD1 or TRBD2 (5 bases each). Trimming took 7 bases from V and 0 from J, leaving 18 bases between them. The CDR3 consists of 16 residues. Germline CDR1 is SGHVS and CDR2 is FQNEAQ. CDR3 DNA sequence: TGTGCCAGCACCCTTCGGGGCTTGCCGTACCAAGAGACCCAGTACTTC. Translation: CASTLRGLPYQETQYF.

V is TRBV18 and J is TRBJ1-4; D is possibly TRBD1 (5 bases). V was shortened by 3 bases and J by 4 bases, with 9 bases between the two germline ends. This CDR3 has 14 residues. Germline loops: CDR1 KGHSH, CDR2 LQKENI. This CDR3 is CASSPTADNEKLFF. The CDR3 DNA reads TGTGCCAGCTCACCGACAGCCGATAATGAAAAACTGTTTTTT. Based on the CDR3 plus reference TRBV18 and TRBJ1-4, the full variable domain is NAGVMQNPRHLVRRRGQEARLRCSPMKGHSHVYWYRQLPEEGLKFMVYLQKENIIDESGMPKERFSAEFPKEGPSILRIQQVVRGDSAAYFCASSPTADNEKLFFGSGTQLSVL.

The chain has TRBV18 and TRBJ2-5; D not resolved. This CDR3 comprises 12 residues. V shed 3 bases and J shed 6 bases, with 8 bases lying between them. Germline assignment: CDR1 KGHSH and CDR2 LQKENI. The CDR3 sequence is CASSPPLQTQYF. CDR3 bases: TGTGCCAGCTCACCCCCCCTTCAGACCCAGTACTTC.

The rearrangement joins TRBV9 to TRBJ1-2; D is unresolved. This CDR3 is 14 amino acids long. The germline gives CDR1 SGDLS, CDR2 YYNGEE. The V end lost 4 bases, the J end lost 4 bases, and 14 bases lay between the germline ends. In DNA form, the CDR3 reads TGTGCCAGCAGCTTATCCCCTGGAACCTATGGCTACACCTTC. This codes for CASSLSPGTYGYTF.

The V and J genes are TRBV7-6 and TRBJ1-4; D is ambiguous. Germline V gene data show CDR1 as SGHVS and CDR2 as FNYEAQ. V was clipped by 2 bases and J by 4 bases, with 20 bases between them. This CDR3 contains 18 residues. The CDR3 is CASSLTTSYARDNEKLFF. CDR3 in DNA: TGTGCCAGCAGCTTAACAACGTCTTACGCCCGAGATAATGAAAAACTGTTTTTT. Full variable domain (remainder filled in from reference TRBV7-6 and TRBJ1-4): GAGVSQSPRYKVTKRGQDVALRCDPISGHVSLYWYRQALGQGPEFLTYFNYEAQQDKSGLPNDRFSAERPEGSISTLTIQRTEQRDSAMYRCASSLTTSYARDNEKLFFGSGTQLSVL.

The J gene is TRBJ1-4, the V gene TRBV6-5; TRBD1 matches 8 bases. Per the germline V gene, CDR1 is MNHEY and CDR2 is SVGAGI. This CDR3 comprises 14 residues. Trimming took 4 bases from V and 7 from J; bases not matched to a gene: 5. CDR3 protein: CASSSRGLGEKLFF. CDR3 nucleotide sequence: TGTGCCAGCAGTTCCAGGGGGCTTGGTGAAAAACTGTTTTTT.

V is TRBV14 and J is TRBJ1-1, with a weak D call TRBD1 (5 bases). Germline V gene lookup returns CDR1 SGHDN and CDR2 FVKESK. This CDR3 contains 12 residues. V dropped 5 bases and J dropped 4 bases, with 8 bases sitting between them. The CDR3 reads CASSWGGTEAFF. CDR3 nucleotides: TGTGCCAGCAGCTGGGGGGGCACTGAAGCTTTCTTT. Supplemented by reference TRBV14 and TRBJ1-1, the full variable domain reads EAGVTQFPSHSVIEKGQTVTLRCDPISGHDNLYWYRRVMGKEIKFLLHFVKESKQDESGMPNNRFLAERTGGTYSTLKVQPAELEDSGVYFCASSWGGTEAFFGQGTRLTVV.

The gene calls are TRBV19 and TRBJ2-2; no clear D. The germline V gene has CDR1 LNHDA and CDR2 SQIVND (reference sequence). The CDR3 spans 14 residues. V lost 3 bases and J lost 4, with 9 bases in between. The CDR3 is CASSIEFRTGELFF. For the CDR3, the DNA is TGTGCCAGTAGTATTGAGTTCCGCACCGGGGAGCTGTTTTTT.

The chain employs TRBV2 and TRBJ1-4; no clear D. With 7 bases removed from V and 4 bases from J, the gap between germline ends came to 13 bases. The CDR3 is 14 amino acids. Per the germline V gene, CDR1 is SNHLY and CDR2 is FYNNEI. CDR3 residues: CASTEARGNEKLFF. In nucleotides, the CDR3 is TGTGCCAGCACAGAGGCCCGGGGTAATGAAAAACTGTTTTTT. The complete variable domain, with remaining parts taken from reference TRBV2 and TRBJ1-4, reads EPEVTQTPSHQVTQMGQEVILRCVPISNHLYFYWYRQILGQKVEFLVSFYNNEISEKSEIFDDQFSVERPDGSNFTLKIRSTKLEDSAMYFCASTEARGNEKLFFGSGTQLSVL.

The CDR3, as DNA: TGTGCCAGCAGTGGACAGGGCGGAACTGGGGCCAACGTCCTGACTTTC. Translation: CASSGQGGTGANVLTF. This rearrangement joins TRBV6-1 to TRBJ2-6, with 7 bases aligning to TRBD1. Germline CDR1 reads MNHNS; CDR2 reads SASEGT. V was clipped by 4 bases and J by 2 bases; unmatched bases: 5. The CDR3 length is 16 residues.

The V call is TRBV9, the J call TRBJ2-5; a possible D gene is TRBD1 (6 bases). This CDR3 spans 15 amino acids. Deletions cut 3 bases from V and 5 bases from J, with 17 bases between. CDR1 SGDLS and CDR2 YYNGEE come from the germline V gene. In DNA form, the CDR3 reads TGTGCCAGCAGCGCCGGACAGCCACCAGAGGAGACCCAGTACTTC. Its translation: CASSAGQPPEETQYF.

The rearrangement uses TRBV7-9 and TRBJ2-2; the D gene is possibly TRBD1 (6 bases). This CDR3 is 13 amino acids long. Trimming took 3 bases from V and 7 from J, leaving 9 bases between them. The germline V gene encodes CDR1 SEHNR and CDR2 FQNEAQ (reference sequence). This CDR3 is CASSFQGYGELFF. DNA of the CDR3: TGTGCCAGCAGCTTCCAGGGGTACGGGGAGCTGTTTTTT. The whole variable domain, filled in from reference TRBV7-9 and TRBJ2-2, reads DTGVSQNPRHKITKRGQNVTFRCDPISEHNRLYWYRQTLGQGPEFLTYFQNEAQLEKSRLLSDRFSAERPKGSFSTLEIQRTEQGDSAMYLCASSFQGYGELFFGEGSRLTVL.

The CDR3 here is CASSLVAGRRNDEQFF. CDR3 coding DNA: TGTGCCAGCAGCTTAGTAGCCGGGAGAAGGAACGATGAGCAGTTCTTC. The rearrangement links TRBV11-2 to TRBJ2-1, with D possibly matching TRBD2 (6 bases). V was pared by 1 base and J by 8 bases, with 18 bases between. Germline CDR1 is SGHAT and CDR2 is FQNNGV. The length of the CDR3 is 16 residues.

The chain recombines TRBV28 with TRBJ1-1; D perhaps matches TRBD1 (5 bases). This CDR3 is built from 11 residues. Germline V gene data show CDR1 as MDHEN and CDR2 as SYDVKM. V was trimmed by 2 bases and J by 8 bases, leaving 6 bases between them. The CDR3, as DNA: TGTGCCAGCAGTTTAACAGGAGAAGCTTTCTTT. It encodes CASSLTGEAFF.

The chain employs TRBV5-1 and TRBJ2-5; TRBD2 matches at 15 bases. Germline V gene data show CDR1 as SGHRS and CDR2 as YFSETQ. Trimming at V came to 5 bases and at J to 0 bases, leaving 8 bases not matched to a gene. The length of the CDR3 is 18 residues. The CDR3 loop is CASSRGLAGGMYQETQYF. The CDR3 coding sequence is TGCGCCAGCAGTCGTGGACTAGCGGGGGGGATGTACCAAGAGACCCAGTACTTC.

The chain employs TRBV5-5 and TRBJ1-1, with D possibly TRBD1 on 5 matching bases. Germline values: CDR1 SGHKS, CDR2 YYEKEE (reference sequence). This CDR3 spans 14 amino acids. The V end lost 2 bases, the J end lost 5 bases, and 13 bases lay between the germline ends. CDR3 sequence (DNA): TGTGCCAGCAGCTTTGTTTCAGGGCGGACTGAAGCTTTCTTT. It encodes CASSFVSGRTEAFF.

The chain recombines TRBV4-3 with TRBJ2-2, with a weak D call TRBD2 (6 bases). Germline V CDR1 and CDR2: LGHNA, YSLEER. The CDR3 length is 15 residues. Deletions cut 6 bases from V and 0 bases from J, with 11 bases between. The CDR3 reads CASSPGLPNTGELFF. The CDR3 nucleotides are TGCGCCAGCAGTCCGGGACTTCCGAACACCGGGGAGCTGTTTTTT.

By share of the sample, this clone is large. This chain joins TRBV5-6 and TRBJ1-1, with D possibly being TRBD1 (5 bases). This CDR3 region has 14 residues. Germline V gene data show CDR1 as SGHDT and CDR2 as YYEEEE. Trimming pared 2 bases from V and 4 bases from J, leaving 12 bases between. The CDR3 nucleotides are TGTGCCAGCAGCTTAGGGGAGGTGGCCACTGAAGCTTTCTTT. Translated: CASSLGEVATEAFF.